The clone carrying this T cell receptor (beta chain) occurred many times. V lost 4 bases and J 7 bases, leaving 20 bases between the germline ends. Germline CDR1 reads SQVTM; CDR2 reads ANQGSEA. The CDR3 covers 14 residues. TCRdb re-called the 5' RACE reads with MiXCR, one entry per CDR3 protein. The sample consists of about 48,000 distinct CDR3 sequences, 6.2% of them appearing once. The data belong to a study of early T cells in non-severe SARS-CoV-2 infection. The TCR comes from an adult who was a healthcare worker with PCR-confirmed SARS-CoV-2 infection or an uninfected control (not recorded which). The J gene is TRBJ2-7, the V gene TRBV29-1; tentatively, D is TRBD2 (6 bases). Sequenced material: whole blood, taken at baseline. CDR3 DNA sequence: TGCAGCGTTGCCCTGATGGAGGGGTCGGGGGAGCAGTACTTC. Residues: CSVALMEGSGEQYF.